In this sample, the clone carrying this TCR beta chain turned up once. Its target is not known. The CDR3 covers 17 residues. CDR1 and CDR2 from the germline V gene are LNHDA and SQIVND (reference sequence). V shed 4 bases and J 2 bases; nucleotides not matched to a gene: 10. The data were produced by immunoSEQ multiplex PCR, yet TCRdb's version contains in-frame clones alone and is incomplete. The sample contains more than 75,000 clones, approximately 90% of which appear only once. This sample was included in a study of T cell responses to AZD1222 COVID-19 vaccine. Whole-study findings and limits: Vaccine-associated CD4 TCRs spanned spike, dominant at 160-218 and 743-854.

The input for sequencing was peripheral blood, taken 28 days after the second AZD1222 dose. V and J are TRBV19 and TRBJ2-2, with TRBD2 matching 7 bases. This TCR derives from an adult who received the AZD1222 COVID-19 vaccine. The CDR3 loop reads CASSNRKPSGNTGELFF. As DNA, the CDR3 is TGTGCCAGTAGTAATAGGAAGCCTAGCGGTAACACCGGGGAGCTGTTTTTT.